Listed here are 11 T cell receptor beta chains from one sample, sequenced in a study of T cell responses to AZD1222 COVID-19 vaccine. This table comes from immunoSEQ multiplex PCR, and its TCRdb copy is limited to in-frame clones, with some not included. The data hold some 74,000 clones, with approximately 80% observed a single time. Source: peripheral blood, taken on day 0 of AZD1222 vaccination. All receptors come from an adult in good health.

The chain links TRBV27 to TRBJ2-5; D possibly corresponds to TRBD1 (6 bases). This CDR3 region has 15 residues. Trimming cost V 0 bases and J 1 base, with 9 bases left between them. Germline V CDR1 and CDR2: MNHEY, SMNVEV (reference sequence). The CDR3 region has the DNA TGTGCCAGCAGTTTATCAGGGACACGCCAAGAGACCCAGTACTTC. This codes for CASSLSGTRQETQYF.

The CDR3 DNA follows: TGTGCCAGCAGCTTCAAATTGAACACTGAAGCTTTCTTT. It yields the protein CASSFKLNTEAFF. V and J are TRBV5-6 and TRBJ1-1; D is unclear. CDR3 length equals 13 residues. The V and J ends lost 2 bases and 0 bases respectively, with 5 bases between them. Germline V CDR1 and CDR2: SGHDT, YYEEEE.

The chain has TRBV5-4 and TRBJ1-4, with D possibly matching TRBD1 (5 bases). Germline CDR1 and CDR2: SGHNT and YYREEE (reference sequence). The CDR3 runs 14 residues. V dropped 0 bases and J dropped 4 bases, with 7 bases sitting between them. CDR3 nucleotide sequence: TGTGCCAGCAGCTTGGGACAGTTTAATGAAAAACTGTTTTTT. The encoded protein is CASSLGQFNEKLFF.

This chain uses TRBV18 with TRBJ1-5, with D tentatively TRBD1 (5 bases). V was pared by 4 bases and J by 7 bases, with 14 bases between. CDR3 length equals 14 residues. The germline V gene has CDR1 KGHSH and CDR2 LQKENI. CDR3: CASSLSSGEQPQHF. Here the CDR3 DNA reads TGTGCCAGCTCACTCTCTTCGGGGGAACAGCCCCAGCATTTT.

The chain carries TRBV5-1 and TRBJ1-2; 7 bases are shared with TRBD1. Germline trimming cut 0 bases from V and 7 bases from J; bases unmatched to any gene: 6. The length of the CDR3 is 14 residues. The germline V gene has CDR1 SGHRS and CDR2 YFSETQ. As DNA, the CDR3 is TGCGCCAGCAGCTTGGCCCAGACAGGGAGTGGCTACACCTTC. This translates into CASSLAQTGSGYTF. The whole variable domain, remainder taken from reference TRBV5-1 and TRBJ1-2, is KAGVTQTPRYLIKTRGQQVTLSCSPISGHRSVSWYQQTPGQGLQFLFEYFSETQRNKGNFPGRFSGRQFSNSRSEMNVSTLELGDSALYLCASSLAQTGSGYTFGSGTRLTVV.

The chain combines TRBV7-2 with TRBJ2-2, with 8 bases identical to TRBD1. With V trimmed by 5 bases and J by 5 bases, 4 bases remained unmatched. From germline, CDR1 is SGHTA and CDR2 FQGNSA. CDR3 size: 14 residues. Here the CDR3 DNA reads TGTGCCAGCAGCGGACAGGGAACGACCGGGGAGCTGTTTTTT. This translates into CASSGQGTTGELFF.

V usage is TRBV28 and J usage is TRBJ1-2, with unresolved D. The CDR3 runs 13 residues. Trimming pared 4 bases from V and 8 bases from J, leaving 14 bases between. The V gene's germline CDR1 is MDHEN and CDR2 SYDVKM. The CDR3 nucleotides read TGTGCCAGCAGTTCAACCGGGCCGTCCGGCTACACCTTC. Amino acid sequence: CASSSTGPSGYTF.

This clone was counted a single time. At one end the junction does not follow the germline gene, possibly because of a read error. The chain uses TRBV3-1 (or the pseudogene TRBV3-2) and TRBJ1-5; D gene unclear. This CDR3 has 16 amino acids. The germline V gene has CDR1 LGHDT and CDR2 YNNKEL (reference sequence). The CDR3 nucleotides read TGTGCCAGCAGTCAAGGCCTCCGGACTGCCAATCAGCCCCAGCATTTT. It specifies CASSQGLRTANQPQHF.

The chain couples TRBV15 to TRBJ2-1; 9 bases agree with TRBD2. Germline V gene data show CDR1 as LNHNV and CDR2 as YYDKDF (reference sequence). V shed 0 bases and J 11 bases; nucleotides not matched to a gene: 8. This CDR3 is 15 amino acids long. The CDR3 DNA follows: TGTGCCACCAGCAGAGAGGGCGGGGGGGCGAGAAAGCAGTTCTTC. It specifies CATSREGGGARKQFF.

Of note for this clone: Its ends do not fully match the called genes, so a read error is possible. The chain combines TRBV7-8 with TRBJ2-5; possible D gene TRBD2, 6 bases. The CDR3 runs to 14 residues. Germline CDR1 is SGHVS and CDR2 is FQNEAQ. The CDR3 sequence is CASSLAVFKETQYF. The CDR3 DNA reads as TGTGCCAGCAGTTTAGCGGTTTTTAAAGAGACCCAGTACTTC. The full variable domain, completed using reference TRBV7-8 and TRBJ2-5, is GAGVSQSPRYKVAKRGQDVALRCDPISGHVSLFWYQQALGQGPEFLTYFQNEAQLDKSGLPSDRFFAERPEGSVSTLKIQRTQQEDSAVYLCASSLAVFKETQYFGPGTRLLVL.

The V gene is TRBV7-9, the J gene TRBJ2-3; possibly TRBD1 for D (6 bases). The CDR3 covers 14 residues. V shed 10 bases and J shed 3 bases, with 17 bases lying between them. The germline V gene has CDR1 SEHNR and CDR2 FQNEAQ (reference sequence). The CDR3 sequence: CATQARGGTDTQYF. CDR3 DNA: TGTGCCACTCAAGCCAGGGGCGGGACAGATACGCAGTATTTT.